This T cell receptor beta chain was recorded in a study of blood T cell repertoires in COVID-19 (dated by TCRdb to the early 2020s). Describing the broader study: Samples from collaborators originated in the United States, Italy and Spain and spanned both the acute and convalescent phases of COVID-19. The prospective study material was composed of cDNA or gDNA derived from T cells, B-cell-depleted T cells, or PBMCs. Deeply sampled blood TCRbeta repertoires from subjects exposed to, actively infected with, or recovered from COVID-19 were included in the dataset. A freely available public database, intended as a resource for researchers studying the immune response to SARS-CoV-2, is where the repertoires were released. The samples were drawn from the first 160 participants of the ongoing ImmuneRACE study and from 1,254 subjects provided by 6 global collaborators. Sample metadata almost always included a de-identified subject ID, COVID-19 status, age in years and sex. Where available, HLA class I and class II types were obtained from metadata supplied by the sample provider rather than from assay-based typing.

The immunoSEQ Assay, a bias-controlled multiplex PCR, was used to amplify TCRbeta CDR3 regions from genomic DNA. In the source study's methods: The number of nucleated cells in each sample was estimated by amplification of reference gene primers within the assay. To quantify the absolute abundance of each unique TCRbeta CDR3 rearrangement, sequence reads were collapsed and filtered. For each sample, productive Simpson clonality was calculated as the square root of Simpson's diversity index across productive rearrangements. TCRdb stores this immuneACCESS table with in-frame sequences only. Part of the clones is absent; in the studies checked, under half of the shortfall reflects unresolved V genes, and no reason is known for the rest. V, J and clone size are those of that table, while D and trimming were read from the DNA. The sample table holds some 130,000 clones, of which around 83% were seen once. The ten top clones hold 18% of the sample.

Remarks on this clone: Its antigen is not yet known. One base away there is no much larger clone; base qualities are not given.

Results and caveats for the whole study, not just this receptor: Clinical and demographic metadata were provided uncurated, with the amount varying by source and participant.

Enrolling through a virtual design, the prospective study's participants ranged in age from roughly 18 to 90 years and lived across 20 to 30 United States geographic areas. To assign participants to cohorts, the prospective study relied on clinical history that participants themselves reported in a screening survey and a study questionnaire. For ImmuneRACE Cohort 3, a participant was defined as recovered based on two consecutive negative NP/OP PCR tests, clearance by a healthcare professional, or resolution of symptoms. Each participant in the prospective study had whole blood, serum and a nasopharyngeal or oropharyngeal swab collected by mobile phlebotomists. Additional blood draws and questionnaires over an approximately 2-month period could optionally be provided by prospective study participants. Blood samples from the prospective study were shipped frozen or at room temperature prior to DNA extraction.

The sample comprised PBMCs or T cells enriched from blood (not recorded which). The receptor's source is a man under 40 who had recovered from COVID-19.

The nucleotide sequence is TGTGCCAGTCGGATAGGCGGGGTAAGCAATCAGCCCCAGCATTTT. It specifies CASRIGGVSNQPQHF. Here the chain combines TRBV19 and TRBJ1-5; no D segment can be confidently identified. V sheds 8 bases and J sheds 1 base, leaving 15 bases between their ends. From the cysteine through the phenylalanine, the CDR3 covers 15 amino acids. The DNA shown is the 45-base CDR3, in frame from base 1. CDR1 and CDR2, per the germline V gene (reference sequence), are LNHDA and SQIVND.